Below are 13 T cell receptor beta chains sequenced from a single sample in a study of beta chain features in type 1 diabetes. General study results and limits: Type 1 diabetes patients showed a moderate but significant shortening of TCRB CDR3s in all four CD4+ subsets.

What was sequenced were expressed TCRB transcripts, since all of the isolated RNA had been reverse transcribed. Measured with immunoSEQ multiplex PCR; TCRdb has only the in-frame clones, and not every one. The sample shows approximately 250,000 clones, roughly 16% of them seen only once. Their cognate antigens are unknown. The sample consisted of naive CD4+ T cells from blood. The receptors stem from a man aged 25-40 years with type 1 diabetes.

The rearrangement links TRBV30 to TRBJ2-3, with TRBD2 matching over 9 bases. Germline V lookup: CDR1 GTSNPN, CDR2 SVGIG (reference sequence). V shed 4 bases, J shed 5 bases, and the junction held 10 bases outside the gene matches. The CDR3 has 15 residues. CDR3 residues: CAWTALGAGGDTQYF. The DNA of the CDR3 is TGTGCCTGGACCGCCCTGGGAGCGGGAGGAGATACGCAGTATTTT.

The sample holds a few counts of this clone. This chain links TRBV10-3 with TRBJ2-7; TRBD1 matches at 8 bases. The CDR3 contains 15 residues. V gave up 0 bases and J gave up 2 bases; unmatched junction bases: 3. Germline values: CDR1 ENHRY, CDR2 SYGVKD. The CDR3 sequence: CAISESTGAPYEQYF. The CDR3 DNA is TGTGCCATCAGTGAGTCGACAGGGGCACCCTACGAGCAGTACTTC.

The genes are TRBV7-2 and TRBJ2-1; possible D gene TRBD2, 5 bases. Germline lookup yields CDR1 SGHTA and CDR2 FQGNSA. The V end was cut by 1 base, the J end by 6 bases, with 13 bases between. The CDR3 runs 15 residues. This chain's CDR3 is CASSLVVLVSNEQFF. The CDR3 DNA is TGTGCCAGCAGCTTAGTGGTACTAGTTTCCAATGAGCAGTTCTTC.

This chain connects TRBV1 to TRBJ1-2; the table calls TRBD1, which could not be checked here. TRBV1 is described as a pseudogene. CDR3 size: 14 residues. The CDR3 sequence: CTSPPPQGWAGYTF. CDR3 bases: TGCACCAGCCCGCCCCCGCAGGGATGGGCTGGCTACACCTTC.

This clone has just a few counts. This chain joins TRBV9 and TRBJ1-1, with D unclear. Germline values: CDR1 SGDLS, CDR2 YYNGEE. Trimming stripped 2 bases from V and 8 bases from J, with 10 bases between. CDR3 length: 12 residues. CDR3 nucleotides: TGTGCCAGCAGCGTCTTTGGAGGGGAAGCTTTCTTT. It encodes CASSVFGGEAFF.

The genes are TRBV30 and TRBJ2-5; D call uncertain. Germline assignment: CDR1 GTSNPN and CDR2 SVGIG (reference sequence). This CDR3 has 11 amino acids. V lost 4 bases and J lost 5, with 8 bases in between. CDR3 in amino acids: CAWTHSETQYF. The CDR3 DNA sequence: TGTGCCTGGACGCACTCGGAGACCCAGTACTTC.

The chain couples TRBV30 to TRBJ1-1; maybe TRBD1 (5 bases). CDR1 and CDR2 (germline): GTSNPN, SVGIG (reference sequence). The CDR3 has 14 amino acids. V gave up 4 bases and J gave up 11 bases, with 23 bases separating them. The CDR3 here is CAWMGGAAYRGAFF. DNA for the CDR3: TGTGCCTGGATGGGTGGGGCGGCTTATCGAGGGGCTTTCTTT.

This clone was observed a few times. The chain carries TRBV30 and TRBJ1-1; perhaps TRBD1 as D (5 bases). The CDR3 length is 15 residues. From germline, CDR1 is GTSNPN and CDR2 SVGIG (reference sequence). Trimming took off 7 bases at V and 3 bases at J, with 21 bases between the two ends. CDR3 DNA: TGTGCCTCTGGAAGATCAGGGTCTTTGTACACTGAAGCTTTCTTT. This encodes CASGRSGSLYTEAFF.

The J gene is TRBJ1-1, the V gene TRBV29-1; D is uncertain. CDR1 SQVTM and CDR2 ANQGSEA come from the germline V gene. The length of the CDR3 is 12 residues. The V end was cut by 5 bases, the J end by 1 base, with 8 bases between. The CDR3, as DNA: TGCAGCGTTCACGGCAGGAACACTGAAGCTTTCTTT. It translates to CSVHGRNTEAFF.

The chain uses TRBV28 and TRBJ1-4; possible D gene TRBD1, 6 bases. The CDR3 covers 14 residues. The germline V gene has CDR1 MDHEN and CDR2 SYDVKM. Deletions cut 2 bases from V and 5 bases from J, with 9 bases between. CDR3 protein: CASSLLGTNEKLFF. The CDR3 DNA is TGTGCCAGCAGTTTACTCGGGACAAATGAAAAACTGTTTTTT.

This sequence joins TRBV6-6 and TRBJ1-1; D might be TRBD1 (5 bases). The V end was cut by 6 bases, the J end by 1 base, with 12 bases between. The length of the CDR3 is 14 residues. Germline V gene data show CDR1 as MNHNY and CDR2 as SVGAGI (reference sequence). The CDR3 DNA sequence: TGTGCCAGCAGAGCCGGCGGGACGAACACTGAAGCTTTCTTT. Its translation is CASRAGGTNTEAFF.

The V gene is TRBV5-1, the J gene TRBJ2-3; no clear D gene. There are 14 residues in the CDR3. The germline V gene encodes CDR1 SGHRS and CDR2 YFSETQ. V gave up 5 bases and J gave up 4 bases, with 14 bases separating them. The CDR3 nucleotides are TGCGCCAGCAGTCCGGTAGGAGTGGCAGATACGCAGTATTTT. Its protein is CASSPVGVADTQYF. Filled out from reference TRBV5-1 and TRBJ2-3, the complete variable domain reads KAGVTQTPRYLIKTRGQQVTLSCSPISGHRSVSWYQQTPGQGLQFLFEYFSETQRNKGNFPGRFSGRQFSNSRSEMNVSTLELGDSALYLCASSPVGVADTQYFGPGTRLTVL.

In this sample, this clone turned up a few times. J is TRBJ2-7 and V is TRBV6-5, with 11 nucleotides matching TRBD2. The CDR3 runs 15 residues. CDR1 and CDR2 (germline): MNHEY, SVGAGI. V lost 6 bases to trimming and J lost 1 base; unmatched junction nucleotides: 5. CDR3 residues: CASSSGTSGSYEQYF. In DNA, the CDR3 is TGTGCCAGCAGCTCTGGGACTAGCGGTTCCTACGAGCAGTACTTC.